This TCR beta chain was obtained from a study of T cell repertoires in cytomegalovirus infection. Germline V CDR1 and CDR2: MNHNS, SASEGT. Counting both end residues, the CDR3 totals 11 amino acids. This clonotype was recorded a few times. Its target is unknown. The missing conserved phenylalanine or tryptophan at the end of this CDR3 makes a read error likely. The DNA is omitted, as the CDR3 cannot be located on it reliably, and the CDR3 follows TCRdb's listing. MiXCR, applied by TCRdb to the reads, yields one record per CDR3 protein. The sample holds under 850,000 distinct CDR3 sequences; roughly 30% are singletons and the top ten take 15% to 20%.

The rearrangement uses TRBV6-1 and TRBJ1-1; TRBD1, the table's D call, was not compared with the DNA. Here the sequenced sample was cultured PBMCs, taken from culture after CMV antigen stimulation. The receptor comes from a human donor in good health (CMV status not recorded). Some clones in this sample may be carry-over from other donors' samples. The chain's CDR3 is CASSAADTTFI.